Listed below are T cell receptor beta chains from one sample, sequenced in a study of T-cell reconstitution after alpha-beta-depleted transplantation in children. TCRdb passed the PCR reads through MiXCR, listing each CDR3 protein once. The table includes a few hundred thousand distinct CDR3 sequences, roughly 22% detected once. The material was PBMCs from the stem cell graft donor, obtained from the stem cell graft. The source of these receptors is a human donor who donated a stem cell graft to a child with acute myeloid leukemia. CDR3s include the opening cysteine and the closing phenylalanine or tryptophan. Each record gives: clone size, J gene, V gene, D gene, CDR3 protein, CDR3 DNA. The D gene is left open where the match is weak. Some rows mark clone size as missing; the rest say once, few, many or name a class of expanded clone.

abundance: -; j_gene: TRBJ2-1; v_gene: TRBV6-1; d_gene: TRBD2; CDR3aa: CASTQGLAGNNEQFF; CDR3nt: TGTGCCAGCACCCAGGGACTAGCGGGGAACAATGAGCAGTTCTTC
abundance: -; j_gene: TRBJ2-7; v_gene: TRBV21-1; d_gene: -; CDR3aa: CAARGRNLGEQYF; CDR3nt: TGTGCCGCCCGGGGGCGAAACCTGGGGGAGCAGTACTTC
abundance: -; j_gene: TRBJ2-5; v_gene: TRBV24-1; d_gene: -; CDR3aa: CATSDPQDILGTQYF; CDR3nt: TGTGCCACCAGTGACCCCCAGGACATCTTGGGGACCCAGTACTTC
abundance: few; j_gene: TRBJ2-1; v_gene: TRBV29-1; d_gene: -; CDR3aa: CSVEWLADEQFF; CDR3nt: TGCAGCGTTGAGTGGTTGGCAGATGAGCAGTTCTTC
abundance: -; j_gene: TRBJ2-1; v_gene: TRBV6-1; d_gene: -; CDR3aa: CANSGDRSSYNEQFF; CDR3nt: TGTGCCAACTCGGGGGACCGGAGCTCCTACAATGAGCAGTTCTTC
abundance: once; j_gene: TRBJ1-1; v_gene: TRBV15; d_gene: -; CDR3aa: CATGFGRDWAEAFF; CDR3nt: TGTGCCACCGGATTTGGACGGGACTGGGCTGAAGCTTTCTTT
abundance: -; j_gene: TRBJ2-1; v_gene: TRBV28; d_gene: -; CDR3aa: CASSGYRSYNGQFF; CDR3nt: TGTGCCAGCTCAGGGTATAGATCCTACAATGGGCAGTTCTTC
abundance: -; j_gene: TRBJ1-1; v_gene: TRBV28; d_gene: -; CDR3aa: CASSSMAEAFF; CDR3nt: TGTGCCAGCAGTTCCATGGCTGAAGCTTTCTTT
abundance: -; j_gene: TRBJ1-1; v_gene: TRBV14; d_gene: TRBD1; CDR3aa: CASSHDRGGAEAFF; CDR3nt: TGTGCCAGCAGCCACGACAGGGGGGGGGCTGAAGCTTTCTTT
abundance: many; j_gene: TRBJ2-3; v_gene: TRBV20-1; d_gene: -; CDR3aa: CSASGGSLGDTQYF; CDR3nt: TGCAGTGCTAGTGGGGGGTCTTTGGGAGATACGCAGTATTTT